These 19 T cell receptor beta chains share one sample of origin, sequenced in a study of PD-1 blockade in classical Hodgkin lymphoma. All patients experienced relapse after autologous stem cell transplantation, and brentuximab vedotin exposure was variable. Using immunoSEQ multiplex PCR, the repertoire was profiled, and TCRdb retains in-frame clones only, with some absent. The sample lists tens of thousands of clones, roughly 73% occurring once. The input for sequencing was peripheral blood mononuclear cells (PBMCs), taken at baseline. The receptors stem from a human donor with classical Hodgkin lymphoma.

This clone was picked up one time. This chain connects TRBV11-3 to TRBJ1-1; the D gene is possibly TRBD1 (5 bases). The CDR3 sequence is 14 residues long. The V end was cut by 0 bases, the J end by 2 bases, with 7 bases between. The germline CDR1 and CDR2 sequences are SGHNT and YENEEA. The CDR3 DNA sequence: TGTGCCAGCAGCTTAGACGGGGCTAACACTGAAGCTTTCTTT. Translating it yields CASSLDGANTEAFF.

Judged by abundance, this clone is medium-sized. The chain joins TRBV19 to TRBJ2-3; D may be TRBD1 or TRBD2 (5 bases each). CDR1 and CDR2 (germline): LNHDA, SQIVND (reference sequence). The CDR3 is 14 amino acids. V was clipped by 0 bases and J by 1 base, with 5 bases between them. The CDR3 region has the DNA TGTGCCAGTAGTATAGAGGGGGGCACAGATACGCAGTATTTT. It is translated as CASSIEGGTDTQYF.

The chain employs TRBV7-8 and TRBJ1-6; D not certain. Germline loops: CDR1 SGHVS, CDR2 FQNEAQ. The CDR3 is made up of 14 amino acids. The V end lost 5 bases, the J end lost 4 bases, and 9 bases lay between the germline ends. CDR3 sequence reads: CASSADGYNSPLHF. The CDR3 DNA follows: TGTGCCAGCAGCGCGGACGGTTATAATTCACCCCTCCACTTT. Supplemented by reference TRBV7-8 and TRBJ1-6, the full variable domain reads GAGVSQSPRYKVAKRGQDVALRCDPISGHVSLFWYQQALGQGPEFLTYFQNEAQLDKSGLPSDRFFAERPEGSVSTLKIQRTQQEDSAVYLCASSADGYNSPLHFGNGTRLTVT.

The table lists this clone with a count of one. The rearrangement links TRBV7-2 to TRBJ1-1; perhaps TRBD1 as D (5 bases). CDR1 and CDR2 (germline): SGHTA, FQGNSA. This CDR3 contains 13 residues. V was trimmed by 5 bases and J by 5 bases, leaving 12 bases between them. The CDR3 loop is CASSPYGGTEAFF. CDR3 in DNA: TGTGCCAGCAGCCCCTATGGGGGGACTGAAGCTTTCTTT. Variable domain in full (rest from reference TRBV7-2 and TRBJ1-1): GAGVSQSPSNKVTEKGKDVELRCDPISGHTALYWYRQSLGQGLEFLIYFQGNSAPDKSGLPSDRFSAERTGGSVSTLTIQRTQQEDSAVYLCASSPYGGTEAFFGQGTRLTVV.

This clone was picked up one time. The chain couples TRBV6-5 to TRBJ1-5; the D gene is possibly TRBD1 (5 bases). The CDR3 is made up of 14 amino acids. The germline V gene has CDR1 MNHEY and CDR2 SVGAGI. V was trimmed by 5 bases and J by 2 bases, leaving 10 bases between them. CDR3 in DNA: TGTGCCAGCAGTGAGGGGTTAGGCAATCAGCCCCAGCATTTT. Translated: CASSEGLGNQPQHF.

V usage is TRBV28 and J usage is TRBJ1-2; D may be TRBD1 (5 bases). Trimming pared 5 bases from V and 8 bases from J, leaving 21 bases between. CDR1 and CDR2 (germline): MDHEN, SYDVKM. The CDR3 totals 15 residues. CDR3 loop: CASSLSSGTPFGYTF. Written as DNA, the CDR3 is TGTGCCAGCAGTCTAAGCTCCGGGACTCCTTTCGGCTACACCTTC.

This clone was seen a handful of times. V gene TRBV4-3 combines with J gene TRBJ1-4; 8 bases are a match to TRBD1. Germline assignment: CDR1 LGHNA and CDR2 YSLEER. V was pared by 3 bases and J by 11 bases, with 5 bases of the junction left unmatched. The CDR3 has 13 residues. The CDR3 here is CASSQDRDDKLFF. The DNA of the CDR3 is TGCGCCAGCAGCCAGGACAGGGACGACAAACTGTTTTTT.

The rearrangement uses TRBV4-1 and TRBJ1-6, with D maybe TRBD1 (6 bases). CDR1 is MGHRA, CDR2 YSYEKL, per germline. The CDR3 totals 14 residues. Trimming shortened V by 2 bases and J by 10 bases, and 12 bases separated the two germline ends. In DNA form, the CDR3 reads TGCGCCAGCAGCCAACAAGGGGGAAAATCACCCCTCCACTTT. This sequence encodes CASSQQGGKSPLHF.

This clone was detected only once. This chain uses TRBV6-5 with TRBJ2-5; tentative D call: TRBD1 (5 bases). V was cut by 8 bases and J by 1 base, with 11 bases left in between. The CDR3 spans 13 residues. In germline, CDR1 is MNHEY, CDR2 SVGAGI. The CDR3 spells CASGIGAQETQYF. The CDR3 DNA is TGTGCCAGCGGTATAGGGGCCCAAGAGACCCAGTACTTC.

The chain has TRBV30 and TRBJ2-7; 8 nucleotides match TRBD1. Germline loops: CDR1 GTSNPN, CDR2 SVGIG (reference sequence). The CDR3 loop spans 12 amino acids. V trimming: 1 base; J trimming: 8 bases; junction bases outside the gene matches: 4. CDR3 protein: CAWSDSGGKQYF. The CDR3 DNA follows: TGTGCCTGGAGTGATTCAGGGGGCAAGCAGTACTTC.

CDR3 region: CASSYGQGAYGYTF. The CDR3, as DNA: TGTGCCAGCAGCTATGGACAGGGTGCCTATGGCTACACCTTC. This rearrangement joins TRBV2 to TRBJ1-2, with 8 nucleotides matching TRBD1. The CDR3 contains 14 residues. With V trimmed by 6 bases and J by 4 bases, 7 bases remained unmatched. Looked up from germline, CDR1 is SNHLY and CDR2 is FYNNEI.

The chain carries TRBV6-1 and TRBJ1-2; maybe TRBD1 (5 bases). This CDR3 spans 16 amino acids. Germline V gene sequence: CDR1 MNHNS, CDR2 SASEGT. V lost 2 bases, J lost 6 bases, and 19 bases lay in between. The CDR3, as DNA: TGTGCCAGCAGTGAATTGGGGTGGGGGAGTTGGGATGGCTACACCTTC. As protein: CASSELGWGSWDGYTF.

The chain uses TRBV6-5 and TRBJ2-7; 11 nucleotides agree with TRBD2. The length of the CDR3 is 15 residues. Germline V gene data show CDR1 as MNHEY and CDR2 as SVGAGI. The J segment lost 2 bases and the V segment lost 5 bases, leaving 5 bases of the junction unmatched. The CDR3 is CASSPLAGVTYEQYF. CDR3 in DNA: TGTGCCAGCAGTCCACTAGCGGGGGTAACCTACGAGCAGTACTTC.

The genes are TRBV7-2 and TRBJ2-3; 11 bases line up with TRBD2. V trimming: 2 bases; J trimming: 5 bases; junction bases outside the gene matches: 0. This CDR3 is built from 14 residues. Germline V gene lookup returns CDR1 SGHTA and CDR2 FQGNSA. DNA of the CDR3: TGTGCCAGCAGCTTAACTAGCGGGGGAGATACGCAGTATTTT. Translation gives CASSLTSGGDTQYF. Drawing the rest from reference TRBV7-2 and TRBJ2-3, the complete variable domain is GAGVSQSPSNKVTEKGKDVELRCDPISGHTALYWYRQSLGQGLEFLIYFQGNSAPDKSGLPSDRFSAERTGGSVSTLTIQRTQQEDSAVYLCASSLTSGGDTQYFGPGTRLTVL.

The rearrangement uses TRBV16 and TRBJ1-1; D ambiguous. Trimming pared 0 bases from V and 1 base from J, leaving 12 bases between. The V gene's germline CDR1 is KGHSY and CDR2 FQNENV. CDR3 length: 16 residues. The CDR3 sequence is CASSQSDRDRNTEAFF. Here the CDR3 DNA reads TGTGCCAGCAGCCAATCAGACCGAGACCGGAACACTGAAGCTTTCTTT.

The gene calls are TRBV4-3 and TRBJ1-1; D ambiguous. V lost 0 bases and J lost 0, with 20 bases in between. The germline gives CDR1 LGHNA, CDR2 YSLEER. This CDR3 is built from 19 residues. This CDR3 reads CASSQDRFGLRRLNTEAFF. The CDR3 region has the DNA TGCGCCAGCAGCCAAGATCGGTTTGGCTTAAGGCGTTTGAACACTGAAGCTTTCTTT.

The CDR3 is CASSSGETQYF. In DNA, the CDR3 is TGTGCCAGCAGCTCGGGGGAGACCCAGTACTTC. The chain links TRBV11-2 to TRBJ2-5; D may be TRBD2 (5 bases). V was clipped by 4 bases and J by 5 bases, with 5 bases between them. Germline loops: CDR1 SGHAT, CDR2 FQNNGV. This CDR3 spans 11 amino acids.

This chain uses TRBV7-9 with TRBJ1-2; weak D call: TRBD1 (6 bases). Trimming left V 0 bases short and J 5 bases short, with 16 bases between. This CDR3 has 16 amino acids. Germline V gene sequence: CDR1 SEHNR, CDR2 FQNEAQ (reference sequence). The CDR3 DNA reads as TGTGCCAGCAGCTTAGCGGTTTCAGGGGAAGGGTATGGCTACACCTTC. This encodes CASSLAVSGEGYGYTF.

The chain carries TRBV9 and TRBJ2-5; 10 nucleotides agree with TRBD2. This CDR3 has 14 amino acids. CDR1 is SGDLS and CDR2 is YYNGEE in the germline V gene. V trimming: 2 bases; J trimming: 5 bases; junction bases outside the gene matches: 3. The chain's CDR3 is CASSVFSGGETQYF. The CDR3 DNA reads TGTGCCAGCAGCGTGTTTAGCGGGGGGGAGACCCAGTACTTC.